This T cell receptor (beta chain) is drawn from a study of identical twins. Study findings and constraints: Models underpredicted monozygotic twin sharing of out-of-frame TCR alpha. Cord blood's abundant beta clonotypes had fewer insertions, unlike memory repertoires.

Per germline, CDR1 SEHNR and CDR2 FQNEAQ (reference sequence). This CDR3 comprises 13 residues. V was trimmed by 1 base and J by 6 bases, leaving 6 bases between them. Remarks on this clonotype: No antigen is known for it.

Each cDNA held unique molecular identifiers, and template switching gave it a universal primer site. TCRdb independently ran MiXCR on the 5' RACE reads; one entry per CDR3 protein. The sample shows about 240,000 distinct CDR3 sequences, 12% of them seen only once. The sample was also reused in another study, on yellow fever vaccine responses in identical twins.

This TCR came from a woman aged 18-30 years in good health. Sample: memory (CD45RO+) T cells sorted from blood. This chain connects TRBV7-9 to TRBJ2-2; D gene unclear. The chain's CDR3 is CASSLDGSGELFF. Written as DNA, the CDR3 is TGTGCCAGCAGCTTAGATGGGTCCGGGGAGCTGTTTTTT.